The clone carrying this TCR beta chain was detected only once. The sample comes from a study of T cell repertoires in ileal Crohn's disease. Study summary: Operated complications were stricturing disease (around 61%) and penetrating disease (roughly 39%). Thiopurines (around ten) or anti-TNF agents (18) were given postoperatively to about half.

TCRB immunosequencing input was five hundred nanograms of biopsy DNA per sample. Clones were read by immunoSEQ multiplex PCR, and TCRdb kept only the in-frame ones, dropping some. The sample has about 15,000 clones, 80% seen once; the top ten hold 4% to 5%. The CDR3 is 16 amino acids. Trimming pared 2 bases from V and 6 bases from J, leaving 20 bases between. CDR1 and CDR2 (germline): MNHEY, SVGAGI. J is TRBJ2-7 and V is TRBV6-5; maybe TRBD2 (5 bases). Sequenced sample: ileal tissue. This receptor was taken from an adult with Crohn's disease. The CDR3 region has the DNA TGTGCCAGCAGTTACCGCCGGCCCGGGAACCGGGGCGAGCAGTACTTC. It encodes CASSYRRPGNRGEQYF.